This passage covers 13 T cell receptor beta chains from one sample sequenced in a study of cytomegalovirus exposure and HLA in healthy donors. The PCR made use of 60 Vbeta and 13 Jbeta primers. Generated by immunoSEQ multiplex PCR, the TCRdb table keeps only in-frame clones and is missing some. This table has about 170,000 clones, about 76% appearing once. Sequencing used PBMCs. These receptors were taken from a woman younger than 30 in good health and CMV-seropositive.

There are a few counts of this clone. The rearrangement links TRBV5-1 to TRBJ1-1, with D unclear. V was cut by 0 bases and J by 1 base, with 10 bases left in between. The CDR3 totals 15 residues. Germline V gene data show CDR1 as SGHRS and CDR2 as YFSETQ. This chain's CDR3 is CASSLGINRNTEAFF. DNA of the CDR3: TGCGCCAGCAGCTTGGGAATTAACAGGAACACTGAAGCTTTCTTT.

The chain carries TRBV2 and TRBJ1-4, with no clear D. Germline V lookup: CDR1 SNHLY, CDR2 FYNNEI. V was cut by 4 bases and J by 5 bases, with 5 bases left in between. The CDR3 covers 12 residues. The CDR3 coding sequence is TGTGCCAGCAGTGCGGGGAATGAAAAACTGTTTTTT. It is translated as CASSAGNEKLFF. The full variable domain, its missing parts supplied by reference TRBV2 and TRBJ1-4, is EPEVTQTPSHQVTQMGQEVILRCVPISNHLYFYWYRQILGQKVEFLVSFYNNEISEKSEIFDDQFSVERPDGSNFTLKIRSTKLEDSAMYFCASSAGNEKLFFGSGTQLSVL.

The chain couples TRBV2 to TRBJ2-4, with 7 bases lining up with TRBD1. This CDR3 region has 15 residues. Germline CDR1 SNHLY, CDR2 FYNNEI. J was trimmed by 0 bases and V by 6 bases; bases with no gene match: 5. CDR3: CASRPTGEAKNIQYF. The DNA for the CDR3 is TGTGCCAGCAGGCCAACAGGGGAAGCCAAAAACATTCAGTACTTC.

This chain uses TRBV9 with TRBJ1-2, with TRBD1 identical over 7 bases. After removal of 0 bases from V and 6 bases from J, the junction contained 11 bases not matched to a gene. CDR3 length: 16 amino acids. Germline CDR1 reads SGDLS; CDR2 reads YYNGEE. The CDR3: CASSVAAGQRTHGYTF. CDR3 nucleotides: TGTGCCAGCAGCGTAGCCGCGGGACAGCGAACTCATGGCTACACCTTC.

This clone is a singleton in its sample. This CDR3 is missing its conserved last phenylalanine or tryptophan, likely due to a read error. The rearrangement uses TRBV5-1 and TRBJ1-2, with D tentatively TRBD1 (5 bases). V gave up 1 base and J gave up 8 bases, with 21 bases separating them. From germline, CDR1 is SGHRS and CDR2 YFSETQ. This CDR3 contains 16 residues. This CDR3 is CASSLTTPGIREGYTL. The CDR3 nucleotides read TGCGCCAGCAGCTTGACGACCCCGGGAATCAGGGAGGGCTACACCCTC.

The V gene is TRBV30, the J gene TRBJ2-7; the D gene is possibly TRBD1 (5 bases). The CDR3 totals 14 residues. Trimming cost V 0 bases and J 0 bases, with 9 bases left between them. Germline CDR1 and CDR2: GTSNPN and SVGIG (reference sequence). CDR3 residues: CAWSVDSFSYEQYF. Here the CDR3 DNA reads TGTGCCTGGAGTGTAGACAGCTTCTCCTACGAGCAGTACTTC.

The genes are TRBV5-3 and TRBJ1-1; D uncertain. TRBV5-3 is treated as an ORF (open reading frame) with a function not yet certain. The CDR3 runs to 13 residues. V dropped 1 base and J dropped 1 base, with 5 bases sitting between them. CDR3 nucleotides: TGTGCCAGAAGCTTGAACGGGAACACTGAAGCTTTCTTT. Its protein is CARSLNGNTEAFF.

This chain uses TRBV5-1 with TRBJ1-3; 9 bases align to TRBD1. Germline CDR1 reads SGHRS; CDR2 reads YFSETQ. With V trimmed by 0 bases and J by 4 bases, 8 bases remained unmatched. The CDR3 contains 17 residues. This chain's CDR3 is CASSLEGTGKFGNTIYF. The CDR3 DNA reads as TGCGCCAGCAGCTTGGAGGGGACAGGGAAGTTCGGAAACACCATATATTTT. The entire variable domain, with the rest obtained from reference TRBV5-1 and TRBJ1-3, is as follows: KAGVTQTPRYLIKTRGQQVTLSCSPISGHRSVSWYQQTPGQGLQFLFEYFSETQRNKGNFPGRFSGRQFSNSRSEMNVSTLELGDSALYLCASSLEGTGKFGNTIYFGEGSWLTVV.

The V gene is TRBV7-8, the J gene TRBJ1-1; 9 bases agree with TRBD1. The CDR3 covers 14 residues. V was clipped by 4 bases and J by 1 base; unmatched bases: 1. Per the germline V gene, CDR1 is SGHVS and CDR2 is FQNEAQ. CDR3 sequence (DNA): TGTGCCAGCAGCTGGGGACAGGGGAACACTGAAGCTTTCTTT. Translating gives CASSWGQGNTEAFF.

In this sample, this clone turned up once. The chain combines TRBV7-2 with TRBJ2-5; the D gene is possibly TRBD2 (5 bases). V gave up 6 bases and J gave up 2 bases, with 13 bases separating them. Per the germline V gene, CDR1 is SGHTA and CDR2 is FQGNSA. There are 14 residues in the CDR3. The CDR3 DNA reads TGTGCCAGCAGTCGTTCTCGGGGACAAGAGACCCAGTACTTC. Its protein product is CASSRSRGQETQYF.

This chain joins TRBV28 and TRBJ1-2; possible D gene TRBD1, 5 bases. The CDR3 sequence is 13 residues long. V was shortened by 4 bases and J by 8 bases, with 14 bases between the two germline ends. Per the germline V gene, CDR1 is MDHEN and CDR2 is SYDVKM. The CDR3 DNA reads TGTGCCAGCAGTTCAGGACTAGAGGGGGGCTACACCTTC. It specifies CASSSGLEGGYTF.

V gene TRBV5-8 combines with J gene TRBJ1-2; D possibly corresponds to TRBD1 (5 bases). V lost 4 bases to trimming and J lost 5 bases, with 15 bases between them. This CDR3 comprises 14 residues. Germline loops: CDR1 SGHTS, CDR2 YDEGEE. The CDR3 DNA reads TGTGCCAGCAGCCCCCGACAGTATACGTATGGCTACACCTTC. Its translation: CASSPRQYTYGYTF.

The DNA of the CDR3 is TGTGCCAGCAGTTATGCAGGGAACTACGAGCAGTACTTC. This encodes CASSYAGNYEQYF. The V and J genes are TRBV6-6 and TRBJ2-7; perhaps TRBD1 as D (5 bases). CDR3 length: 13 residues. Per germline, CDR1 MNHNY and CDR2 SVGAGI (reference sequence). Trimming stripped 3 bases from V and 3 bases from J, with 9 bases between.